This T cell receptor (beta chain) was sequenced for a study of beta chain features in type 1 diabetes. Study results and caveats: Since sequencing was performed on cDNA, cells with high TCR expression could be over-represented. Naive, central memory and regulatory TCRB repertoires appeared more similar among patients than healthy donors.

All sorted populations exceeded 95% purity. All of the isolated RNA was reverse transcribed, so expressed TCRB transcripts were sequenced. TCRdb's table, derived via immunoSEQ multiplex PCR, lists solely in-frame clones and lacks some. This sample has tens of thousands of clones; roughly 34% occur once, and the top ten carry 0.4% to 0.55%. There are 16 residues in the CDR3. CDR1 and CDR2 (germline): SGDLS, YYNGEE. V was shortened by 0 bases and J by 0 bases, with 13 bases between the two germline ends. Comments on this clone: Antigen unknown.

This clonotype was obtained from a woman aged 18-29 years in good health. The rearrangement uses TRBV9 and TRBJ2-7; unclear D gene. The source material was stem cell memory CD4+ T cells from blood. CDR3 bases: TGTGCCAGCAGCGTAGCAGTTGGAGCCAACTCCTACGAGCAGTACTTC. Translated, it gives CASSVAVGANSYEQYF.